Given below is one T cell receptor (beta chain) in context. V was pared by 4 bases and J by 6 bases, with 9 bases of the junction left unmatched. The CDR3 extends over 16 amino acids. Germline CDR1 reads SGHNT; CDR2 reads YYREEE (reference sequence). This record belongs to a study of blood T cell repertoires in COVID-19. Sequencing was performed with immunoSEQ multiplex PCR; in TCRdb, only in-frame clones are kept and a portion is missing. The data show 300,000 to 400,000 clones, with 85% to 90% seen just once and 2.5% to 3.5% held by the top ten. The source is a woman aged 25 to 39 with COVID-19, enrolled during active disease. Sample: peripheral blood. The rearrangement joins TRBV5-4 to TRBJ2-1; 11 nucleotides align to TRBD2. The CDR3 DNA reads TGTGCCAGCAGCGGAATACTAGCGGGAGCGGGCAATGAGCAGTTCTTC. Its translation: CASSGILAGAGNEQFF.